The next 6 T cell receptor beta chains were all read from a single sample in a study of blood T cells in healthy people across ages. Together with a sample-barcoded 5' primer, a J-beta primer mix was included in a second PCR lasting about 7 to 11 cycles. TCRdb analysed the 5' RACE reads with MiXCR anew, one entry per CDR3 protein. The sample contains 780,000 or so distinct CDR3 sequences, roughly 50% of which appear only once. Sequenced: blood. These TCRs come from a man aged 35 to 55 in good health.

CDR3: CATSREDRLYTEAFF. CDR3 coding DNA: TGTGCCACCAGCAGAGAGGACAGGCTGTACACTGAAGCTTTCTTT. This sequence joins TRBV15 and TRBJ1-1; 7 bases are a match to TRBD1. This CDR3 is built from 15 residues. The trim removed 0 bases at V and 3 bases at J, leaving 4 bases unmatched. Germline V gives CDR1 LNHNV, CDR2 YYDKDF (reference sequence).

This clonotype came up many times. The rearrangement uses TRBV6-1 and TRBJ2-7, with TRBD1 matching 7 bases. Trimming at V came to 0 bases and at J to 2 bases, leaving 10 bases not matched to a gene. CDR3 size: 17 residues. The germline V gene encodes CDR1 MNHNS and CDR2 SASEGT. CDR3 DNA: TGTGCCAGCAGTGAAGCAGTTGCGTGGACAGGAGCCTACGAGCAGTACTTC. This codes for CASSEAVAWTGAYEQYF.

The chain uses TRBV7-7 and TRBJ2-5, with 8 positions matching TRBD1. This CDR3 is built from 14 residues. Per the germline V gene, CDR1 is SSHAT and CDR2 is FNYEAQ (reference sequence). V shed 4 bases, J shed 5 bases, and the junction held 6 bases outside the gene matches. The CDR3 region has the DNA TGTGCCAGCAGCTCAGTGACAGGGGCGGAGACCCAGTACTTC. Encoded protein: CASSSVTGAETQYF.

The chain couples TRBV12-3 or TRBV12-4 to TRBJ2-1; D is ambiguous. CDR3 length equals 11 residues. Deletions cut 3 bases from V and 9 bases from J, with 6 bases between. CDR3 protein: CASSFDPEQFF. The CDR3 bases are TGTGCCAGCAGTTTCGACCCTGAGCAGTTCTTC.

This rearrangement joins TRBV28 to TRBJ2-3; 12 nucleotides line up with TRBD2. CDR1 MDHEN and CDR2 SYDVKM come from the germline V gene. The CDR3 sequence is 19 residues long. V dropped 1 base and J dropped 2; count of bases not matched to a gene: 10. The CDR3 DNA is TGTGCCAGCAGTTTATTAGTCGGCCTAGCGGGAGGGTACACAGATACGCAGTATTTT. Amino acids: CASSLLVGLAGGYTDTQYF. Using reference TRBV28 and TRBJ2-3 for the parts outside the CDR3, the full variable domain is DVKVTQSSRYLVKRTGEKVFLECVQDMDHENMFWYRQDPGLGLRLIYFSYDVKMKEKGDIPEGYSVSREKKERFSLILESASTNQTSMYLCASSLLVGLAGGYTDTQYFGPGTRLTVL.

The chain employs TRBV12-3 or TRBV12-4 and TRBJ2-1, with TRBD2 matching 10 bases. This CDR3 has 15 residues. V was clipped by 7 bases and J by 7 bases; unmatched bases: 10. CDR3 sequence: CASKRAGGPQNEQFF. CDR3 nucleotides: TGTGCCAGCAAACGAGCGGGAGGGCCGCAGAATGAGCAGTTCTTC.